Listed below are T cell receptor beta chains from one sample, sequenced in a study of blood T cell repertoires in COVID-19. Method: immunoSEQ multiplex PCR; TCRdb's copy keeps in-frame clones and lacks some. The sample lists about 140,000 clones, 88% seen once, with approximately 10% in the top ten. Sequences were obtained from peripheral blood. These receptors came from a man aged 60 to 69 with active or convalescent COVID-19. CDR3s include the opening cysteine and the closing phenylalanine or tryptophan. A D gene is named only where the DNA matches it firmly. Size is stated for part of the rows, as once, few or many counts, or as a class when the clone is expanded.

TRBJ1-3,TRBV9,-,-,CASSRADDSSGNTIYF,TGTGCCAGCAGTAGGGCAGATGACAGCTCTGGAAACACCATATATTTT
TRBJ1-2,TRBV7-9,-,-,CASSSSGSYGYTF,TGTGCCAGCAGCTCCTCGGGAAGCTATGGCTACACCTTC
TRBJ1-2,TRBV28,TRBD1,-,CASSSPEGARGYTF,TGTGCCAGCAGTTCTCCCGAGGGGGCTAGAGGCTACACCTTC
TRBJ1-6,TRBV7-9,TRBD1,-,CASSLGDRGPYNSPLHF,TGTGCCAGCAGCTTAGGGGACAGGGGGCCCTATAATTCACCCCTCCACTTT
TRBJ2-2,TRBV11-2,TRBD2,-,CASSPGTSGTGELFF,TGTGCCAGCAGCCCCGGGACTAGCGGTACCGGGGAGCTGTTTTTT
TRBJ2-7,TRBV6-4,TRBD1,-,CASTTGTGGDEQYF,TGTGCCAGCACCACCGGGACAGGGGGTGACGAGCAGTACTTC
TRBJ1-1,TRBV15,-,-,CATSRQNRLAAFF,TGTGCCACCAGCAGACAAAACAGGTTGGCAGCTTTCTTT
TRBJ1-6,TRBV4-2,-,-,CASSQDRDRNNSPLHF,TGTGCCAGCAGCCAAGATCGAGACAGAAATAATTCACCCCTCCACTTT
TRBJ1-2,TRBV28,-,-,CASSGRGYGYTF,TGTGCCAGCAGTGGGCGCGGGTATGGCTACACCTTC
TRBJ1-5,TRBV7-2,TRBD1,-,CASSFNTGGNQPQHF,TGTGCCAGCAGCTTTAACACAGGGGGAAATCAGCCCCAGCATTTT
TRBJ2-7,TRBV4-2,-,-,CASSQGAGPYEQYF,TGTGCCAGCAGCCAAGGAGCGGGCCCCTACGAGCAGTACTTC
TRBJ1-6,TRBV28,-,-,CASTLANSPLHF,TGTGCCAGCACCCTTGCGAATTCACCCCTCCACTTT
TRBJ2-5,TRBV6-2/TRBV6-3,TRBD2,-,CASSYFGGGRQETQYF,TGTGCCAGCAGTTACTTTGGGGGAGGGCGTCAAGAGACCCAGTACTTC
TRBJ1-1,TRBV29-1,TRBD1,once,CSVKTGRTEAFF,TGCAGCGTCAAGACAGGGCGCACTGAAGCTTTCTTT
TRBJ1-1,TRBV28,-,-,CASIRHMNTEAFF,TGTGCCAGCATCAGACACATGAACACTGAAGCTTTCTTT
TRBJ1-4,TRBV5-1,-,-,CASSQGLPRDEKLFF,TGCGCCAGCAGCCAAGGTCTCCCTAGAGATGAAAAACTGTTTTTT
TRBJ1-1,TRBV7-3,TRBD1,-,CASSLLGGEVEAFF,TGTGCCAGCAGCTTACTAGGGGGCGAAGTTGAAGCTTTCTTT
TRBJ2-7,TRBV4-3,TRBD2,-,CASSQDYSGILREQYF,TGCGCCAGCAGCCAAGATTACAGCGGGATCTTACGGGAGCAGTACTTC
TRBJ2-7,TRBV29-1,TRBD1,-,CSVVGTGSSYEQYF,TGCAGCGTTGTTGGGACAGGAAGCTCCTACGAGCAGTACTTC
TRBJ1-5,TRBV6-5,TRBD1,-,CASSSTGTYNQPQHF,TGTGCCAGCAGTTCGACAGGGACGTACAATCAGCCCCAGCATTTT
TRBJ2-1,TRBV28,TRBD2,-,CASRLRVERESGEQFF,TGTGCCAGCAGACTCCGGGTTGAGCGGGAGTCGGGTGAGCAGTTCTTC
TRBJ2-7,TRBV9,TRBD1,-,CASSPVPGTGKGEQYF,TGTGCCAGCAGCCCCGTTCCCGGGACAGGGAAGGGGGAGCAGTACTTC
TRBJ2-5,TRBV28,TRBD2,-,CASSPGLAGETQYF,TGTGCCAGCAGTCCGGGACTAGCGGGGGAGACCCAGTACTTC
TRBJ1-2,TRBV2,-,-,CASIETDRYGYTF,TGTGCCAGCATCGAGACAGACCGATATGGCTACACCTTC
TRBJ1-2,TRBV5-1,TRBD1,-,CASSVDRGKDGYTF,TGCGCCAGCAGCGTGGACAGGGGGAAGGATGGCTACACCTTC
TRBJ2-7,TRBV30,TRBD2,-,CAWQLPGTRREQYF,TGTGCCTGGCAACTCCCCGGGACTAGGCGCGAGCAGTACTTC
TRBJ2-7,TRBV11-2,TRBD2,few,CASSSGLAGAREQYF,TGTGCCAGCAGCTCCGGACTAGCGGGAGCCCGCGAGCAGTACTTC
TRBJ1-2,TRBV25-1,-,-,CASSERGFGGYTF,TGTGCCAGCAGTGAGAGGGGGTTCGGGGGCTACACCTTC
TRBJ1-6,TRBV28,-,-,CASSSLQSSYNSPLHF,TGTGCCAGCAGTTCGTTACAGAGCTCCTATAATTCACCCCTCCACTTT
TRBJ2-1,TRBV28,TRBD1,-,CASRLDRGSSYNEQFF,TGTGCCAGCAGACTAGACAGGGGGAGCTCCTACAATGAGCAGTTCTTC
TRBJ1-6,TRBV5-1,TRBD1,-,CASSGPGTDNSPLHF,TGCGCCAGCAGCGGCCCGGGGACAGATAATTCACCCCTCCACTTT
TRBJ2-7,TRBV5-6,TRBD2,-,CASSLEKLAGAYEIAF,TGTGCCAGCAGCTTGGAAAAACTAGCGGGAGCTTACGAGATAGCTTTC
TRBJ2-1,TRBV5-1,TRBD2,-,CASSESGSSYNEQFF,TGCGCCAGCAGCGAAAGCGGGAGCTCCTACAATGAGCAGTTCTTC
TRBJ1-2,TRBV6-5,-,-,CASSRRGVYGYTF,TGTGCCAGCAGTCGCCGGGGGGTCTATGGCTACACCTTC
TRBJ2-7,TRBV7-8,TRBD1,few,CASNRGRSYEQYF,TGTGCCAGCAACAGGGGGCGCAGCTACGAGCAGTACTTC
TRBJ2-1,TRBV19,TRBD1,-,CASQSGGVYNEQFF,TGTGCCAGCCAATCAGGGGGAGTCTACAATGAGCAGTTCTTC
TRBJ1-2,TRBV6-1,-,-,CASSENHGGNYGYTF,TGTGCCAGCAGTGAGAATCACGGGGGAAACTATGGCTACACCTTC
TRBJ2-7,TRBV24-1,TRBD1,once,CATSDSGGDLYEQYF,TGTGCCACCAGTGATTCAGGGGGCGATCTCTACGAGCAGTACTTC
TRBJ1-1,TRBV6-5,-,once,CASSYRGMNTEAFF,TGTGCCAGCAGTTACAGGGGGATGAACACTGAAGCTTTCTTT
TRBJ2-3,TRBV11-2,TRBD1,-,CASGIDRGDTDTQYF,TGTGCCAGTGGGATCGACAGGGGAGACACAGATACGCAGTATTTT
TRBJ2-3,TRBV30,TRBD2,-,CAGGGGDTQYF,TGTGCCGGCGGGGGAGGAGATACGCAGTATTTT
TRBJ2-7,TRBV13,TRBD2,-,CASSWTSGGEQYF,TGTGCCAGCAGCTGGACTAGCGGAGGCGAGCAGTACTTC
TRBJ2-7,TRBV7-8,-,-,CASSQLEFRDEQYF,TGTGCCAGCAGCCAACTAGAGTTTCGGGACGAGCAGTACTTC
TRBJ1-1,TRBV5-8,-,-,CASRRGLLPMNTEAFF,TGTGCCAGCAGACGTGGTCTCTTGCCTATGAACACTGAAGCTTTCTTT
TRBJ2-3,TRBV3-1/TRBV3-2,-,-,CASSRESVDTQYF,TGTGCCAGCAGCCGCGAGAGTGTGGATACGCAGTATTTT
TRBJ2-3,TRBV5-1,TRBD2,-,CASSRGGEGTDTQYF,TGCGCCAGCAGCCGGGGGGGAGAAGGCACAGATACGCAGTATTTT
TRBJ2-7,TRBV18,-,-,CASSPNAGNEQYF,TGTGCCAGCTCACCTAACGCAGGGAACGAGCAGTACTTC
TRBJ1-1,TRBV11-2,-,-,CASSVYRVGNTEAFF,TGTGCCAGCAGCGTATACAGGGTGGGGAACACTGAAGCTTTCTTT
TRBJ1-5,TRBV28,-,-,CASSFWGVAVNQPQHF,TGTGCCAGCAGCTTCTGGGGGGTTGCAGTCAATCAGCCCCAGCATTTT
TRBJ1-2,TRBV6-5,TRBD1,-,CASRPRDRGYGYTF,TGTGCCAGCAGACCGCGTGACAGGGGATACGGCTACACCTTC
TRBJ2-3,TRBV4-2,-,-,CASSQDRGRTAQPQYF,TGTGCCAGCAGCCAAGACAGGGGACGGACCGCTCAGCCCCAGTATTTT